The rows below give T cell receptor beta chains drawn from one sample of a study of cytomegalovirus exposure and HLA in healthy donors. The data were produced by immunoSEQ multiplex PCR, yet TCRdb's version contains in-frame clones alone and is incomplete. The sample has more than 95,000 clones; around 88% are singletons. Sequenced: PBMCs. All receptors derive from a man aged 18 to 29 in good health and CMV-seronegative. The conserved cysteine and the conserved F or W are not part of the CDR3 here.

CDR3 length: 12
J gene: TRBJ1-1
V gene: TRBV5-4
CDR3 protein: ASSPGDFDTEAF

CDR3 length: 13
J gene: TRBJ1-6
V gene: TRBV28
CDR3 protein: ASSLVGQGGSPLH

CDR3 length: 16
J gene: TRBJ2-6
V gene: TRBV4-1
CDR3 protein: ASSQVGRAHSGANVLT

CDR3 length: 13
J gene: TRBJ2-5
V gene: TRBV7-9
CDR3 protein: ASSLYGGDQETQY

CDR3 length: 13
J gene: TRBJ2-1
V gene: TRBV7-8
CDR3 protein: ASSYQRGTYNEQF

CDR3 length: 11
J gene: TRBJ1-2
V gene: TRBV5-6
CDR3 protein: ASSLGDSYGYT

CDR3 length: 13
J gene: TRBJ2-7
V gene: TRBV15
CDR3 protein: ATSRDSTERYEQY

CDR3 length: 14
J gene: TRBJ1-5
V gene: TRBV2
CDR3 protein: ASRAMLWDNDQPQH

CDR3 length: 14
J gene: TRBJ1-5
V gene: TRBV19
CDR3 protein: ASSIADRGSNQPQH

CDR3 length: 11
J gene: TRBJ1-4
V gene: TRBV28
CDR3 protein: ASSDSRNEKLF

CDR3 length: 14
J gene: TRBJ2-7
V gene: TRBV27
CDR3 protein: ASSLDGTSTGYEQY

CDR3 length: 12
J gene: TRBJ2-7
V gene: TRBV6-1
CDR3 protein: ASSTGQYSYEQY

CDR3 length: 13
J gene: TRBJ2-5
V gene: TRBV5-1
CDR3 protein: ASSLVGTGGETQY

CDR3 length: 13
J gene: TRBJ1-6
V gene: TRBV19
CDR3 protein: ASSRQEGYNSPLH

CDR3 length: 11
J gene: TRBJ1-5
V gene: TRBV6-1
CDR3 protein: ASSDPGLTAQH

CDR3 length: 11
J gene: TRBJ1-4
V gene: TRBV19
CDR3 protein: ASRTGVYEKLF

CDR3 length: 13
J gene: TRBJ2-7
V gene: TRBV5-5
CDR3 protein: ASSFRRTSTYEQY

CDR3 length: 12
J gene: TRBJ2-5
V gene: TRBV14
CDR3 protein: ASSQETVQETQY

CDR3 length: 15
J gene: TRBJ2-1
V gene: TRBV4-1
CDR3 protein: ATKNQGAGGAYNEQF

CDR3 length: 12
J gene: TRBJ1-5
V gene: TRBV28
CDR3 protein: ASVRQASNQPQH

CDR3 length: 11
J gene: TRBJ1-2
V gene: TRBV30
CDR3 protein: AWSVGAGDGYT

CDR3 length: 12
J gene: TRBJ2-7
V gene: TRBV28
CDR3 protein: ASSSSHIAYEQY

CDR3 length: 14
J gene: TRBJ1-5
V gene: TRBV6-6
CDR3 protein: ASRRDRQGDNQPQH

CDR3 length: 13
J gene: TRBJ1-2
V gene: TRBV21-1
CDR3 protein: ASSLDRGICYGYT

CDR3 length: 15
J gene: TRBJ2-2
V gene: TRBV9
CDR3 protein: ASSGTSGSANTGELF

CDR3 length: 15
J gene: TRBJ1-4
V gene: TRBV2
CDR3 protein: ASSADMSYESNEKLF

CDR3 length: 19
J gene: TRBJ2-2
V gene: TRBV7-8
CDR3 protein: ASSLYRLLDSRGPGTGELF

CDR3 length: 9
J gene: TRBJ1-1
V gene: TRBV29-1
CDR3 protein: SVEKGAEAF

CDR3 length: 10
J gene: TRBJ2-7
V gene: TRBV7-2
CDR3 protein: ASTDRVGEQY

CDR3 length: 14
J gene: TRBJ2-2
V gene: TRBV9
CDR3 protein: ASSVEAGTYTGELF

CDR3 length: 12
J gene: TRBJ2-7
V gene: TRBV6-1
CDR3 protein: ASELGGGAYEQY

CDR3 length: 14
J gene: TRBJ2-1
V gene: TRBV28
CDR3 protein: ASSPSDGTSIYEQF

CDR3 length: 14
J gene: TRBJ2-5
V gene: TRBV5-1
CDR3 protein: ASSLDRTGFQETQY

CDR3 length: 15
J gene: TRBJ1-3
V gene: TRBV5-6
CDR3 protein: ASSLVQGRFSGNTIY